The following is a TCR beta chain sequence with its context. RNA transcripts gave rise to amplified TCR beta CDR3 regions. The HTBI primer set drove a first-round RT-PCR of the TCR CDR3. From the multiplex PCR reads, TCRdb called clonotypes with MiXCR, one entry per CDR3 protein. The sample includes hundreds of thousands of distinct CDR3 sequences, 46% of them seen just once. The data were taken from a study of T cells in Graves' hyperthyroidism and ophthalmopathy. Patients were excluded because of uncontrolled infection, other autoimmune disease, pregnancy or lactation. Thyroid ultrasound and orbital computed tomography, with clinical symptoms and serum thyroxine and TRAb, informed diagnoses. The source material was peripheral blood or thyroid tissue (not recorded which). This clonotype was obtained from a woman between 18 and 29 years old with Graves' hyperthyroidism.

The CDR3 nucleotides are TGCAGCGTTGACGTGGCTGGCTCGGAGACCCAGTACTTC. It encodes CSVDVAGSETQYF. The chain uses TRBV29-1 and TRBJ2-5, with D uncertain. The CDR3 has 13 amino acids. Germline V gene sequence: CDR1 SQVTM, CDR2 ANQGSEA. V was pared by 3 bases and J by 5 bases, with 13 bases between.